Shown below are 20 T cell receptor beta chains from a single sample sequenced in a study of blood T cell repertoires in COVID-19. Libraries were prepared by immunoSEQ multiplex PCR; TCRdb keeps only in-frame clonotypes and omits some of them. The table records about 240,000 clones, 86% of them present only once. Sequencing input: peripheral blood. The receptors shown here come from a man in his 60s with acute or convalescent COVID-19.

V and J are TRBV15 and TRBJ2-5; D may be TRBD2 (5 bases). V lost 1 base and J lost 7, with 10 bases in between. The germline CDR1 and CDR2 sequences are LNHNV and YYDKDF (reference sequence). This CDR3 is 13 amino acids long. In nucleotides, the CDR3 is TGTGCCACCAGCAGAGGGGCGGGTCGGACCCAGTACTTC. It specifies CATSRGAGRTQYF. Full variable domain (outside the CDR3, taken from reference TRBV15 and TRBJ2-5): DAMVIQNPRYQVTQFGKPVTLSCSQTLNHNVMYWYQQKSSQAPKLLFHYYDKDFNNEADTPDNFQSRRPNTSFCFLDIRSPGLGDTAMYLCATSRGAGRTQYFGPGTRLLVL.

The J gene is TRBJ2-1, the V gene TRBV7-3, with TRBD2 matching over 8 bases. With 7 bases clipped from V and 9 bases from J, the junction kept 8 bases outside the gene matches. The germline gives CDR1 SGHTA, CDR2 FQGTGA. The CDR3 contains 13 residues. DNA of the CDR3: TGTGCCAGCAACACCCCCGGGGGGGGTGAGCAGTTCTTC. Its translation: CASNTPGGGEQFF.

CDR3 in DNA: TGTGCCAGCAGTTTCGGGAATCAGCCCCAGCATTTT. It yields the protein CASSFGNQPQHF. The V and J genes are TRBV12-3 or TRBV12-4 and TRBJ1-5; D is unresolved. This CDR3 comprises 12 residues. Deletions cut 3 bases from V and 4 bases from J, with 4 bases between.

The chain links TRBV2 to TRBJ2-5; a weak D match, TRBD2 (6 bases). V was pared by 10 bases and J by 2 bases, with 23 bases between. Looked up from germline, CDR1 is SNHLY and CDR2 is FYNNEI. The CDR3 extends over 16 amino acids. The CDR3 is CANLRSSGSHQETQYF. The CDR3 DNA follows: TGTGCCAACCTCCGGAGTAGCGGATCCCATCAAGAGACCCAGTACTTC.

The count of this clone is one. The chain has TRBV30 and TRBJ2-1; 14 nucleotides line up with TRBD2. The CDR3 runs to 16 residues. Unmatched junction bases numbered 6, after V lost 2 bases and J lost 6 bases. Per germline, CDR1 GTSNPN and CDR2 SVGIG (reference sequence). CDR3 region: CAWSLGTSGSGNEQFF. The CDR3 nucleotides are TGTGCCTGGAGTTTGGGGACTAGCGGGAGTGGCAATGAGCAGTTCTTC.

This rearrangement joins TRBV7-2 to TRBJ2-7, with 11 nucleotides matching TRBD2. V shed 4 bases and J 4 bases; nucleotides not matched to a gene: 3. Germline assignment: CDR1 SGHTA and CDR2 FQGNSA. CDR3 size: 14 residues. In DNA form, the CDR3 reads TGTGCCAGCAGCTCTCTAGCGGGAGGTTACGAGCAGTACTTC. Translating it yields CASSSLAGGYEQYF. Together with reference TRBV7-2 and TRBJ2-7, the CDR3 gives the full variable domain: GAGVSQSPSNKVTEKGKDVELRCDPISGHTALYWYRQSLGQGLEFLIYFQGNSAPDKSGLPSDRFSAERTGGSVSTLTIQRTQQEDSAVYLCASSSLAGGYEQYFGPGTRLTVT.

This chain connects TRBV30 to TRBJ1-5; 10 positions match TRBD1. V was pared by 3 bases and J by 5 bases, with 4 bases of the junction left unmatched. CDR1 is GTSNPN and CDR2 is SVGIG in the germline V gene (reference sequence). The CDR3 has 14 amino acids. CDR3 residues: CAWRGTGEDQPQHF. CDR3 coding DNA: TGTGCCTGGAGGGGGACAGGGGAGGATCAGCCCCAGCATTTT.

This rearrangement joins TRBV28 to TRBJ2-1; 10 bases agree with TRBD2. The V gene end was trimmed by 5 bases and the J gene end by 10 bases; junction bases not matched to a gene: 11. CDR1 is MDHEN, CDR2 SYDVKM, per germline. This CDR3 region has 15 residues. The CDR3 DNA sequence: TGTGCCAGCAGTCCGCTAGCGGGAGATGGGGGAGAGCAGTTCTTC. Its protein product is CASSPLAGDGGEQFF.

This chain links TRBV29-1 with TRBJ2-6, with D perhaps matching TRBD1 (6 bases). The V end was cut by 4 bases, the J end by 3 bases, with 7 bases between. This CDR3 is built from 13 residues. In germline, CDR1 is SQVTM, CDR2 ANQGSEA. CDR3 amino acids: CSVGGLGANVLTF. Written as DNA, the CDR3 is TGCAGCGTTGGGGGGCTTGGGGCCAACGTCCTGACTTTC.

The chain is built from TRBV4-3 and TRBJ1-5, with TRBD1 as a possible D gene (6 bases). Trimming stripped 3 bases from V and 2 bases from J, with 14 bases between. Germline values: CDR1 LGHNA, CDR2 YSLEER. The CDR3 is 16 amino acids. The CDR3 reads CASSHTADSGNQPQHF. DNA of the CDR3: TGCGCCAGCAGCCATACCGCGGACAGTGGCAATCAGCCCCAGCATTTT.

V usage is TRBV3-1 (or the pseudogene TRBV3-2) and J usage is TRBJ2-3; no reliable D call. The CDR3 sequence is 13 residues long. The V end lost 1 base, the J end lost 4 bases, and 6 bases lay between the germline ends. Germline V CDR1 and CDR2: LGHDT, YNNKEL (reference sequence). In nucleotides, the CDR3 is TGTGCCAGCAGCCAAGCAACGGCAGATACGCAGTATTTT. It encodes CASSQATADTQYF.

The V gene is TRBV7-2, the J gene TRBJ2-7; 8 nucleotides line up with TRBD1. V shed 3 bases, J shed 1 base, and the junction held 2 bases outside the gene matches. The length of the CDR3 is 14 residues. Germline V gene lookup returns CDR1 SGHTA and CDR2 FQGNSA. Written as DNA, the CDR3 is TGTGCCAGCAGCTTCCGGGACAGGTCCTACGAGCAGTACTTC. It codes for CASSFRDRSYEQYF.

There are a few counts of this clone. This chain connects TRBV4-3 to TRBJ1-1; possibly TRBD1 for D (5 bases). The germline gives CDR1 LGHNA, CDR2 YSLEER. The V gene lost 0 bases and the J gene lost 1 base, with 15 bases spanning the gap. This CDR3 is 17 amino acids long. The CDR3 DNA is TGCGCCAGCAGCCAAGACCTCTACGGGGGGGGGAACACTGAAGCTTTCTTT. It codes for CASSQDLYGGGNTEAFF.

This clone appeared a single time. The V and J genes are TRBV11-3 and TRBJ1-1, with D maybe TRBD1 (5 bases). V lost 3 bases and J 1 base, leaving 12 bases between the germline ends. Germline V lookup: CDR1 SGHNT, CDR2 YENEEA. This CDR3 has 15 residues. For the CDR3, the DNA is TGTGCCAGCAGCTTCGACAGCCCTGAGAACACTGAAGCTTTCTTT. Protein product: CASSFDSPENTEAFF.

This sequence joins TRBV6-6 and TRBJ1-3; a possible D gene is TRBD1 (6 bases). The CDR3 sequence is 16 residues long. V gave up 5 bases and J gave up 4 bases, with 18 bases separating them. Germline V gives CDR1 MNHNY, CDR2 SVGAGI (reference sequence). Here the CDR3 DNA reads TGTGCCAGCAGTAACCGAGGGGGGGTAGGGGGAAACACCATATATTTT. This codes for CASSNRGGVGGNTIYF.

V gene TRBV18 combines with J gene TRBJ1-1, with unresolved D. The CDR3 has 15 residues. V shed 2 bases and J shed 1 base, with 11 bases lying between them. Germline CDR1 reads KGHSH; CDR2 reads LQKENI. This chain's CDR3 is CASSPEGTANTEAFF. In DNA, the CDR3 is TGTGCCAGCTCACCAGAGGGTACCGCGAACACTGAAGCTTTCTTT. Combining the CDR3 with reference TRBV18 and TRBJ1-1 gives the whole variable domain NAGVMQNPRHLVRRRGQEARLRCSPMKGHSHVYWYRQLPEEGLKFMVYLQKENIIDESGMPKERFSAEFPKEGPSILRIQQVVRGDSAAYFCASSPEGTANTEAFFGQGTRLTVV.

The rearrangement links TRBV6-5 to TRBJ2-3; 11 bases match TRBD2. The CDR3 is 14 amino acids. In germline, CDR1 is MNHEY, CDR2 SVGAGI. V shed 10 bases and J 2 bases; nucleotides not matched to a gene: 5. The CDR3 is CATKLAGVTDTQYF. The DNA of the CDR3 is TGTGCCACCAAACTAGCGGGAGTCACAGATACGCAGTATTTT.

The chain links TRBV5-1 to TRBJ2-1; 9 bases match TRBD2. V was clipped by 2 bases and J by 8 bases; unmatched bases: 8. This CDR3 has 15 residues. CDR1 and CDR2 (germline): SGHRS, YFSETQ. Written as DNA, the CDR3 is TGCGCCAGCAGCTTAGGGCGGGAGGGCAGGTATGAGCAGTTCTTC. The encoded protein is CASSLGREGRYEQFF.

The chain combines TRBV6-6 with TRBJ1-5; a weak D match, TRBD1 (6 bases). Germline loops: CDR1 MNHNY, CDR2 SVGAGI (reference sequence). V lost 2 bases to trimming and J lost 1 base, with 12 bases between them. CDR3 length equals 16 residues. CDR3 nucleotide sequence: TGTGCCAGCAGTTACGTCCGGGACAAGAGCAATCAGCCCCAGCATTTT. Translation: CASSYVRDKSNQPQHF.

The chain combines TRBV11-3 with TRBJ2-7, with a possible D match to TRBD1 (6 bases). Germline V gene sequence: CDR1 SGHNT, CDR2 YENEEA. Trimming took off 4 bases at V and 6 bases at J, with 10 bases between the two ends. The length of the CDR3 is 12 residues. In DNA, the CDR3 is TGTGCCAGCAGCTGGAGGACAGCCGAGCAGTACTTC. Translating it yields CASSWRTAEQYF. Full variable domain (rest looked up from reference TRBV11-3 and TRBJ2-7): EAGVVQSPRYKIIEKKQPVAFWCNPISGHNTLYWYLQNLGQGPELLIRYENEEAVDDSQLPKDRFSAERLKGVDSTLKIQPAELGDSAVYLCASSWRTAEQYFGPGTRLTVT.